Shown below are 8 T cell receptor beta chains from a single sample sequenced in a study of T cell responses to AZD1222 COVID-19 vaccine. Method: immunoSEQ multiplex PCR; TCRdb's copy keeps in-frame clones and lacks some. The sample carries 72,000 or so clones, over 85% recorded once. The sample here was peripheral blood, taken on day 0 of AZD1222 vaccination. These receptors came from an adult in good health.

CDR3 sequence (DNA): TGCAGCGTTGGGAGCGAAAAACTGTTTTTT. Protein: CSVGSEKLFF. The chain links TRBV29-1 to TRBJ1-4; D is undetermined. The ends were cut back, 4 bases at V and 8 bases at J, with 5 bases in the middle. CDR1 and CDR2 from the germline V gene are SQVTM and ANQGSEA. CDR3 length equals 10 residues.

This sequence joins TRBV27 and TRBJ2-3; the D gene is possibly TRBD1 (6 bases). Trimming removed 0 bases from V and 7 bases from J, with 11 bases in between. This CDR3 spans 14 amino acids. The germline V gene has CDR1 MNHEY and CDR2 SMNVEV (reference sequence). As DNA, the CDR3 is TGTGCCAGCAGTTTATCTACAGGGATAAATACGCAGTATTTT. It encodes CASSLSTGINTQYF.

This chain joins TRBV5-1 and TRBJ1-5; D is uncertain. Germline loops: CDR1 SGHRS, CDR2 YFSETQ. Trimming cost V 7 bases and J 0 bases, with 8 bases left between them. The length of the CDR3 is 13 residues. The CDR3: CASRIDSNQPQHF. CDR3 nucleotides: TGCGCCAGCCGGATCGATAGCAATCAGCCCCAGCATTTT.

The J gene is TRBJ1-3, the V gene TRBV5-6, with D tentatively TRBD1 (5 bases). This CDR3 is built from 14 residues. Germline V gives CDR1 SGHDT, CDR2 YYEEEE. Trimming took 1 base from V and 6 from J, leaving 11 bases between them. Written as DNA, the CDR3 is TGTGCCAGCAGCTTGCCAGGGTGGGCAAACACCATATATTTT. It yields the protein CASSLPGWANTIYF.

This chain links TRBV15 with TRBJ2-6; no clear D gene. This CDR3 is 16 amino acids long. Per germline, CDR1 LNHNV and CDR2 YYDKDF (reference sequence). Trimming took 6 bases from V and 4 from J, leaving 16 bases between them. The CDR3 DNA follows: TGTGCCACCAGTCGGTGGGCCCCGGCGGGGGCCAACGTCCTGACTTTC. Translating it yields CATSRWAPAGANVLTF.

This chain uses TRBV28 with TRBJ1-1; no clear D gene. V was cut by 3 bases and J by 4 bases, with 6 bases left in between. The CDR3 totals 12 residues. Per germline, CDR1 MDHEN and CDR2 SYDVKM. CDR3 in amino acids: CASSLMSTEAFF. Here the CDR3 DNA reads TGTGCCAGCAGTTTGATGAGCACTGAAGCTTTCTTT.

This chain connects TRBV7-3 to TRBJ2-3; D may correspond to TRBD1 or TRBD2 (5 bases each). The CDR3 sequence is 13 residues long. Germline V gene data show CDR1 as SGHTA and CDR2 as FQGTGA. Trimming removed 5 bases at V and 6 bases at J, with 12 bases between. The CDR3 DNA reads TGTGCCAGCAGCGGGACCGCGATGGATACGCAGTATTTT. It is translated as CASSGTAMDTQYF. Drawing the rest from reference TRBV7-3 and TRBJ2-3, the complete variable domain is GAGVSQTPSNKVTEKGKYVELRCDPISGHTALYWYRQSLGQGPEFLIYFQGTGAADDSGLPNDRFFAVRPEGSVSTLKIQRTERGDSAVYLCASSGTAMDTQYFGPGTRLTVL.

This chain joins TRBV7-2 and TRBJ1-2; D possibly corresponds to TRBD1 (5 bases). The germline gives CDR1 SGHTA, CDR2 FQGNSA. The CDR3 consists of 13 residues. The V and J ends lost 2 bases and 5 bases respectively, with 9 bases between them. The CDR3 loop reads CASSLPGLYGYTF. Written as DNA, the CDR3 is TGTGCCAGCAGCTTACCAGGGCTTTATGGCTACACCTTC. The variable domain in full, completed from reference TRBV7-2 and TRBJ1-2, reads GAGVSQSPSNKVTEKGKDVELRCDPISGHTALYWYRQSLGQGLEFLIYFQGNSAPDKSGLPSDRFSAERTGGSVSTLTIQRTQQEDSAVYLCASSLPGLYGYTFGSGTRLTVV.